The 28 T cell receptor beta chains below were found in one sample sequenced in a study of T cell responses to AZD1222 COVID-19 vaccine (dated by TCRdb to about 2021). The sample's time point, from its label and the paper: sample from adult after SARS-CoV-2 infection, after symptom onset. Libraries were made using the immunoSEQ multiplex PCR assay. As stored in TCRdb, this immuneACCESS dataset retains in-frame rearrangements with V and J assigned. A fraction of the clones does not appear; measured against another copy, unresolved V genes explain less than half of the discrepancy, and the remainder lacks a known reason. This sample holds 130,000 to 150,000 clones; 93% were observed only once. Around 12% of the sample is held by the ten biggest clonotypes. Sequenced here: peripheral blood, sampled after recovery from COVID-19. These receptor sequences come from an adult who had recovered from COVID-19.

V and J are TRBV10-3 and TRBJ2-5; D gene unclear. The CDR3 is 14 amino acids. CDR1 and CDR2 from the germline V gene are ENHRY and SYGVKD. The V and J ends lost 4 bases and 2 bases respectively, with 11 bases between them. Here the CDR3 DNA reads TGTGCCATCAGTGGGGAACAGCCTCAAGAGACCCAGTACTTC. This sequence encodes CAISGEQPQETQYF.

This chain links TRBV10-3 with TRBJ2-3; 7 bases line up with TRBD2. From germline, CDR1 is ENHRY and CDR2 SYGVKD. The length of the CDR3 is 16 residues. V dropped 3 bases and J dropped 0; count of bases not matched to a gene: 6. CDR3 loop: CAISDLAEVSTDTQYF. CDR3 nucleotide sequence: TGTGCCATCAGTGACCTAGCGGAGGTTAGCACAGATACGCAGTATTTT.

The J gene is TRBJ2-1, the V gene TRBV6-1; 10 bases align to TRBD2. The V segment lost 3 bases and the J segment 9 bases; nucleotides outside the gene matches: 8. This CDR3 is built from 15 residues. Germline assignment: CDR1 MNHNS and CDR2 SASEGT. Here the CDR3 reads CASSEGPSGSTEQFF. Written as DNA, the CDR3 is TGTGCCAGCAGTGAGGGACCTAGCGGGAGTACTGAGCAGTTCTTC.

V is TRBV7-2 and J is TRBJ2-3, with TRBD2 identical over 7 bases. Germline trimming cut 4 bases from V and 3 bases from J; bases unmatched to any gene: 4. This CDR3 comprises 14 residues. The germline CDR1 and CDR2 sequences are SGHTA and FQGNSA. This chain's CDR3 is CASSSSGKTDTQYF. The CDR3 region has the DNA TGTGCCAGCAGCTCTAGCGGAAAAACAGATACGCAGTATTTT.

The V gene is TRBV5-5, the J gene TRBJ2-2; 7 nucleotides agree with TRBD1. Germline-derived CDR1 and CDR2 are SGHKS and YYEKEE (reference sequence). J was trimmed by 1 base and V by 1 base; bases with no gene match: 7. The CDR3 has 17 amino acids. CDR3 residues: CASSLTGQEQNTGELFF. The CDR3 bases are TGTGCCAGCAGCTTGACTGGACAGGAACAGAACACCGGGGAGCTGTTTTTT.

The V gene is TRBV10-3, the J gene TRBJ2-3; 8 bases line up with TRBD2. The germline CDR1 and CDR2 sequences are ENHRY and SYGVKD. V was pared by 10 bases and J by 7 bases, with 10 bases of the junction left unmatched. CDR3 size: 13 residues. This CDR3 is CATGGREENTQYF. The CDR3 bases are TGTGCCACCGGAGGGCGGGAGGAAAATACGCAGTATTTT.

The chain employs TRBV28 and TRBJ2-5, with TRBD2 identical over 10 bases. The CDR3 sequence is 17 residues long. Germline V gene sequence: CDR1 MDHEN, CDR2 SYDVKM. J gave up 3 bases and V 3 bases, and 10 bases lay outside the gene matches. The CDR3 DNA follows: TGTGCCAGCAGTTTCATGAGGACTAGCGGCCTTGAAGAGACCCAGTACTTC. Residues: CASSFMRTSGLEETQYF.

This clone was counted a single time. The V call is TRBV29-1, the J call TRBJ2-1; 13 positions match TRBD2. Looked up from germline, CDR1 is SQVTM and CDR2 is ANQGSEA. V was pared by 3 bases and J by 0 bases, with 8 bases of the junction left unmatched. This CDR3 has 18 residues. CDR3 region: CSVDGGGLAGASYNEQFF. The CDR3 DNA reads as TGCAGCGTTGATGGGGGAGGACTAGCGGGAGCCTCCTACAATGAGCAGTTCTTC.

V gene TRBV2 combines with J gene TRBJ1-3; the D gene is possibly TRBD1 (6 bases). Germline values: CDR1 SNHLY, CDR2 FYNNEI. The CDR3 contains 15 residues. V lost 1 base and J 7 bases, leaving 14 bases between the germline ends. CDR3 residues: CASSEGGQSWNTIYF. CDR3 in DNA: TGTGCCAGCAGTGAAGGGGGGCAGTCGTGGAACACCATATATTTT.

V gene TRBV5-4 combines with J gene TRBJ1-1; 8 bases fit TRBD1. Germline V lookup: CDR1 SGHNT, CDR2 YYREEE (reference sequence). V gave up 5 bases and J gave up 2 bases; unmatched junction bases: 8. The CDR3 covers 15 residues. CDR3 loop: CASRRGTGLNTEAFF. The CDR3 DNA reads TGTGCCAGCAGACGTGGGACAGGCCTAAACACTGAAGCTTTCTTT.

V is TRBV4-1 and J is TRBJ2-5; 10 bases line up with TRBD1. V dropped 7 bases and J dropped 6; count of bases not matched to a gene: 5. This CDR3 contains 13 residues. From germline, CDR1 is MGHRA and CDR2 YSYEKL. CDR3 DNA: TGCGCCAGCATGGGACAGGGGTCAAAGACCCAGTACTTC. This gives the protein CASMGQGSKTQYF.

V usage is TRBV27 and J usage is TRBJ2-1, with 7 bases fitting TRBD2. From germline, CDR1 is MNHEY and CDR2 SMNVEV (reference sequence). V lost 5 bases, J lost 2 bases, and 15 bases stayed unmatched. This CDR3 spans 18 amino acids. CDR3 amino acids: CASSHTLGLGGAYNEQFF. The CDR3 nucleotides are TGTGCCAGCAGTCACACACTCGGACTAGGTGGGGCCTACAATGAGCAGTTCTTC.

The chain employs TRBV2 and TRBJ1-1; 10 positions agree with TRBD1. The germline V gene has CDR1 SNHLY and CDR2 FYNNEI. This CDR3 region has 16 residues. V shed 4 bases, J shed 1 base, and the junction held 6 bases outside the gene matches. This CDR3 is CASSGDRGVANTEAFF. Written as DNA, the CDR3 is TGTGCCAGCAGTGGGGACAGGGGAGTGGCGAACACTGAAGCTTTCTTT. Combining the CDR3 with reference TRBV2 and TRBJ1-1 gives the whole variable domain EPEVTQTPSHQVTQMGQEVILRCVPISNHLYFYWYRQILGQKVEFLVSFYNNEISEKSEIFDDQFSVERPDGSNFTLKIRSTKLEDSAMYFCASSGDRGVANTEAFFGQGTRLTVV.

DNA of the CDR3: TGCGCCAGCAGCCAAGTGTTGCAGCGGGACACAGATACGCAGTATTTT. As protein: CASSQVLQRDTDTQYF. The V gene is TRBV4-1, the J gene TRBJ2-3; the match to TRBD2 covers 7 bases. Germline CDR1 and CDR2: MGHRA and YSYEKL. J gave up 2 bases and V 1 base, and 6 bases lay outside the gene matches. The CDR3 totals 16 residues.

The V call is TRBV7-2, the J call TRBJ2-1, with D possibly being TRBD2 (6 bases). V was cut by 2 bases and J by 7 bases, with 21 bases left in between. Germline CDR1 reads SGHTA; CDR2 reads FQGNSA. The CDR3 has 17 amino acids. The CDR3 nucleotides are TGTGCCAGCAGCTTAAAAATTGGAGTCCTTGGAGGGAATGAGCAGTTCTTC. Its translation is CASSLKIGVLGGNEQFF.

The chain has TRBV18 and TRBJ2-7, with TRBD1 matching over 9 bases. Germline CDR1 and CDR2: KGHSH and LQKENI. CDR3 size: 15 residues. Trimming took 5 bases from V and 7 from J; bases not matched to a gene: 12. The CDR3 coding sequence is TGTGCCAGCTCAGCGACCGGGACAGGGCCTAGTGAGCAGTACTTC. It translates to CASSATGTGPSEQYF. The entire variable domain, with the rest obtained from reference TRBV18 and TRBJ2-7, is as follows: NAGVMQNPRHLVRRRGQEARLRCSPMKGHSHVYWYRQLPEEGLKFMVYLQKENIIDESGMPKERFSAEFPKEGPSILRIQQVVRGDSAAYFCASSATGTGPSEQYFGPGTRLTVT.

The chain combines TRBV30 with TRBJ2-2; 11 bases align to TRBD1. The CDR3 runs to 14 residues. V lost 4 bases, J lost 6 bases, and 4 bases stayed unmatched. Germline-derived CDR1 and CDR2 are GTSNPN and SVGIG (reference sequence). The CDR3 region has the DNA TGTGCCTGGACCAGGACAGGGGGCCCCGGGGAGCTGTTTTTT. It translates to CAWTRTGGPGELFF.

As for this clone: The same CDR3 also results from other DNA sequences found in this sample. The genes are TRBV15 and TRBJ2-7; D is perhaps TRBD2 (6 bases). The CDR3 loop spans 14 amino acids. Germline V gene data show CDR1 as LNHNV and CDR2 as YYDKDF (reference sequence). V was trimmed by 3 bases and J by 1 base, leaving 10 bases between them. CDR3 in amino acids: CATSSGGSSYEQYF. The DNA of the CDR3 is TGTGCCACCAGCAGCGGAGGGAGTTCCTACGAGCAGTACTTC.

The genes are TRBV28 and TRBJ2-7; D is possibly TRBD2 (6 bases). Trimming removed 3 bases from V and 3 bases from J, with 9 bases in between. CDR3 size: 13 residues. Germline lookup yields CDR1 MDHEN and CDR2 SYDVKM. The CDR3: CASSFGRGYEQYF. CDR3 coding DNA: TGTGCCAGCAGTTTCGGGAGAGGCTACGAGCAGTACTTC.

CDR3 residues: CASSHRITTGSFGAFF. DNA for the CDR3: TGCGCCAGCAGCCATCGAATAACGACAGGATCTTTTGGAGCTTTCTTT. The chain has TRBV4-1 and TRBJ1-1, with TRBD1 as a possible D gene (6 bases). V lost 3 bases, J lost 10 bases, and 24 bases lay in between. The CDR3 spans 16 residues. The germline gives CDR1 MGHRA, CDR2 YSYEKL.

The J gene is TRBJ1-6, the V gene TRBV19, with a weak D call TRBD1 (5 bases). In germline, CDR1 is LNHDA, CDR2 SQIVND (reference sequence). V was pared by 10 bases and J by 0 bases, with 10 bases between. This CDR3 has 14 amino acids. The CDR3 protein is CATGASSYNSPLHF. The CDR3 nucleotides are TGTGCCACCGGGGCGAGCTCCTATAATTCACCCCTCCACTTT.

This sequence joins TRBV11-2 and TRBJ1-3; D remains unclear. CDR1 is SGHAT and CDR2 is FQNNGV in the germline V gene. V lost 4 bases and J lost 0, with 13 bases in between. This CDR3 has 16 residues. Here the CDR3 DNA reads TGTGCCAGCAGCTCAACATGGCGGGGCTCTGGAAACACCATATATTTT. Amino acid sequence: CASSSTWRGSGNTIYF.

V and J are TRBV5-5 and TRBJ2-7; no definite D call. Germline V gives CDR1 SGHKS, CDR2 YYEKEE (reference sequence). There are 12 residues in the CDR3. V lost 4 bases, J lost 4 bases, and 9 bases lay in between. The CDR3 coding sequence is TGTGCCAGCAGCACGACGGAGTACGAGCAGTACTTC. Encoded protein: CASSTTEYEQYF.

This chain joins TRBV7-3 and TRBJ2-7; D assignment may be TRBD1 or TRBD2 (5 bases each). From germline, CDR1 is SGHTA and CDR2 FQGTGA. With 2 bases removed from V and 2 bases from J, the gap between germline ends came to 10 bases. The CDR3 is made up of 14 amino acids. CDR3 region: CASSLLGPPYEQYF. The CDR3 region has the DNA TGTGCCAGCAGCTTACTGGGACCTCCCTACGAGCAGTACTTC.

This clone was found a few times. The V call is TRBV7-9, the J call TRBJ1-2; perhaps TRBD1 as D (6 bases). Germline V lookup: CDR1 SEHNR, CDR2 FQNEAQ (reference sequence). CDR3 length: 16 residues. V was clipped by 3 bases and J by 0 bases, with 14 bases between them. The CDR3 region is CASSFNSRGANYGYTF. CDR3 in DNA: TGTGCCAGCAGCTTTAACTCCAGGGGAGCTAACTATGGCTACACCTTC. Based on the CDR3 plus reference TRBV7-9 and TRBJ1-2, the full variable domain is DTGVSQNPRHKITKRGQNVTFRCDPISEHNRLYWYRQTLGQGPEFLTYFQNEAQLEKSRLLSDRFSAERPKGSFSTLEIQRTEQGDSAMYLCASSFNSRGANYGYTFGSGTRLTVV.

The chain links TRBV15 to TRBJ2-7, with D possibly TRBD2 on 6 matching bases. Per the germline V gene, CDR1 is LNHNV and CDR2 is YYDKDF (reference sequence). The CDR3 length is 16 residues. V lost 5 bases, J lost 4 bases, and 21 bases lay in between. This CDR3 is CATSPALGERAYEQYF. In nucleotides, the CDR3 is TGTGCCACCAGCCCCGCACTGGGGGAGCGGGCATACGAGCAGTACTTC.

This chain joins TRBV19 and TRBJ2-7; D remains unclear. Germline V gene sequence: CDR1 LNHDA, CDR2 SQIVND (reference sequence). The CDR3 consists of 14 residues. V dropped 1 base and J dropped 1 base, with 8 bases sitting between them. The CDR3 DNA reads TGTGCCAGTAGTATAGCGGCAGGTTCCTACGAGCAGTACTTC. The encoded protein is CASSIAAGSYEQYF. Full variable domain (missing parts from reference TRBV19 and TRBJ2-7): DGGITQSPKYLFRKEGQNVTLSCEQNLNHDAMYWYRQDPGQGLRLIYYSQIVNDFQKGDIAEGYSVSREKKESFPLTVTSAQKNPTAFYLCASSIAAGSYEQYFGPGTRLTVT.

The V gene is TRBV7-9, the J gene TRBJ2-1; D perhaps matches TRBD2 (6 bases). The germline CDR1 and CDR2 sequences are SEHNR and FQNEAQ (reference sequence). V lost 7 bases, J lost 12 bases, and 25 bases lay in between. The CDR3 is 15 residues long. The CDR3 spells CASNPGLASSDGQFF. The CDR3 bases are TGTGCCAGCAACCCGGGACTGGCGTCCAGCGATGGGCAGTTCTTC.